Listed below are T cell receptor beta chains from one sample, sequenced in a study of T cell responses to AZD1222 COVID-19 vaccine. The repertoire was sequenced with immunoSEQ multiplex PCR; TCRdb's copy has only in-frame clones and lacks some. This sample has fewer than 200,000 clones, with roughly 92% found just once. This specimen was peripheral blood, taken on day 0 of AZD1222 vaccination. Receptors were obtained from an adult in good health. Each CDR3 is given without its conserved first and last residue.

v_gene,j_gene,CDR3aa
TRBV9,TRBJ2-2,ASSQLGGSTGELF
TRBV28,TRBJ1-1,ASSSASQGNTEAF
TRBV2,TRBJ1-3,ASRTGQTGNTIY
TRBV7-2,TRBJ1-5,ASSSDGIRSNQPQH
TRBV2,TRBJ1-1,ASSGGLEAF
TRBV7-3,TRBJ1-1,ASSSNQGNTEAF
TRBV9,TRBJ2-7,ASSVGGRPGRLWEESEQY
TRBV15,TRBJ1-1,ATSRDGVTEAF
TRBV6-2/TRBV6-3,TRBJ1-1,ASSSPPGKSYSEAF
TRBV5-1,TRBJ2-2,ASSFKGGAGELF
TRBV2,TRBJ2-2,ASRDTGAGELF
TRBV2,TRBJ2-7,ASSEVHEQY
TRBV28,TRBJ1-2,ASTGAQGDGYT
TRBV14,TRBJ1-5,ASSPRALNQPQH
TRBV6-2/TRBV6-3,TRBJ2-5,ASSTPSLGVAQEETQY
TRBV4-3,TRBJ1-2,ASSNRGFGYT
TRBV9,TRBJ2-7,ASSVGLAGHEQY
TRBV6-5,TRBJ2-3,ASSSSAADTQY
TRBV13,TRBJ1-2,ASSFSGDSWVGYT
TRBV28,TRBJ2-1,ASSGGTPNEQF
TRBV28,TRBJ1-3,ASTGTGSNTIY
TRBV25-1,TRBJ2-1,ASSGGWMYEQF
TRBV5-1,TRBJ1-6,ASSFVAGVDSPLH
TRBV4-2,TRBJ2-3,ASSHGGVGPTDTQY
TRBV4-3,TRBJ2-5,ASSPSRNLGETQY
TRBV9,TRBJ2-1,ASSVASGTSGGNEQF
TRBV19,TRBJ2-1,ASSIAPDRVLGEQF
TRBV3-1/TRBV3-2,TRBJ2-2,ASSPPGQGSRELF
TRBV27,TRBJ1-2,ASSSAGTGLFYGYT
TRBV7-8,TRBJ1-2,ASSLGETGSYGYT
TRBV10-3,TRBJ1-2,AIRGRRVDT
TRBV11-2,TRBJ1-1,ASSLPGALTEAF
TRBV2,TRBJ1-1,ASRSGQGPNRNTEAF
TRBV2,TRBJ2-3,ASSGLISTDTQY
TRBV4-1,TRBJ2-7,ASRQTLASYEQY
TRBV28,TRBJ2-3,ASTLGQGEGY
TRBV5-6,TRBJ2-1,ASSLFGRNEQF
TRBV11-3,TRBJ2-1,ASSQKGLGNNEQF
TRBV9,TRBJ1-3,ASSVGTAGNTIY
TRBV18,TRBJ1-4,ASSQGQGDNEKLF